The 30 T cell receptor beta chains reported below all come from one sample, sequenced in a study of shared clonotypes between healthy human individuals. CD45RO-negative, CCR7-selected cells formed the naive CD8 fraction, which excluded terminally differentiated effector memory CD45RA+ cells. Here immunoSEQ multiplex PCR was the method, and the copy in TCRdb shows in-frame clones only, minus some. The sample contains millions of clones, about 95% of which appear only once. The specimen sequenced was naive CD8+ T cells sorted from blood. Receptor source: a man between 18 and 29 years old in good health.

This sequence joins TRBV5-1 and TRBJ2-7; 8 positions match TRBD1. V dropped 0 bases and J dropped 5; count of bases not matched to a gene: 4. Looked up from germline, CDR1 is SGHRS and CDR2 is YFSETQ. The length of the CDR3 is 14 residues. This CDR3 is CASSLDRGFNEQYF. The CDR3 coding sequence is TGCGCCAGCAGCTTGGACAGGGGGTTCAACGAGCAGTACTTC.

The CDR3, as DNA: TGTGCCAGCTCTCCGTTTGCGACTGAAGCTTTCTTT. Translation: CASSPFATEAFF. J is TRBJ1-1 and V is TRBV14, with D unresolved. The V gene lost 8 bases and the J gene lost 5 bases, with 12 bases spanning the gap. Germline CDR1 is SGHDN and CDR2 is FVKESK. This CDR3 contains 12 residues.

A word on this clone: The same CDR3 is also encoded by other DNA sequences in this sample. The rearrangement joins TRBV6-6 to TRBJ1-2, with 8 bases aligning to TRBD1. V lost 6 bases, J lost 2 bases, and 2 bases stayed unmatched. CDR1 and CDR2 (germline): MNHNY, SVGAGI (reference sequence). The CDR3 totals 13 residues. The CDR3: CASSRQGNYGYTF. CDR3 nucleotides: TGTGCCAGCAGCCGACAGGGGAACTATGGCTACACCTTC.

This chain links TRBV7-9 with TRBJ1-2; D uncertain. Per germline, CDR1 SEHNR and CDR2 FQNEAQ (reference sequence). The CDR3 runs to 14 residues. Deletions cut 6 bases from V and 5 bases from J, with 16 bases between. CDR3 DNA sequence: TGTGCCAGCAGGGCCGGGAACTTAAATTATGGCTACACCTTC. Protein product: CASRAGNLNYGYTF.

The chain joins TRBV6-5 to TRBJ2-7, with 8 bases that match TRBD1. V lost 0 bases and J lost 2; bases outside the gene matches: 6. CDR3 length: 16 amino acids. Germline CDR1 is MNHEY and CDR2 is SVGAGI. CDR3 residues: CASSYSQGAWAYEQYF. The CDR3 coding sequence is TGTGCCAGCAGTTACTCCCAGGGGGCTTGGGCCTACGAGCAGTACTTC.

The chain recombines TRBV6-5 with TRBJ2-7, with 7 nucleotides matching TRBD2. Germline loops: CDR1 MNHEY, CDR2 SVGAGI. This CDR3 region has 14 residues. The V gene end was trimmed by 6 bases and the J gene end by 3 bases; junction bases not matched to a gene: 8. CDR3 sequence: CASSSGGRSYEQYF. The CDR3, as DNA: TGTGCCAGCAGCAGTGGCGGGAGAAGCTACGAGCAGTACTTC.

The V call is TRBV10-3, the J call TRBJ1-2; 12 bases line up with TRBD1. V gave up 4 bases and J gave up 6 bases; unmatched junction bases: 6. The CDR3 extends over 15 amino acids. Germline CDR1 is ENHRY and CDR2 is SYGVKD. Written as DNA, the CDR3 is TGTGCCATCAGTGGGGACAGGGGGCATCCTGATGGCTACACCTTC. Its translation is CAISGDRGHPDGYTF.

This rearrangement joins TRBV15 to TRBJ2-4; TRBD1 agrees at 8 bases. The V gene's germline CDR1 is LNHNV and CDR2 YYDKDF (reference sequence). J was trimmed by 3 bases and V by 1 base; bases with no gene match: 11. The CDR3 contains 18 residues. DNA of the CDR3: TGTGCCACCAGCAGAGGGACAGGGATACTTGGGGACAAAAACATTCAGTACTTC. It encodes CATSRGTGILGDKNIQYF.

The V call is TRBV5-6, the J call TRBJ2-3; no clear D gene. The CDR3 is 15 residues long. The germline V and J ends were trimmed by 1 base and 2 bases, with 11 bases remaining between them. The germline CDR1 and CDR2 sequences are SGHDT and YYEEEE. CDR3 DNA: TGTGCCAGCAGCTTGATGGACGGTCTCACAGATACGCAGTATTTT. This encodes CASSLMDGLTDTQYF.

The V call is TRBV5-1, the J call TRBJ1-1, with D unresolved. Germline assignment: CDR1 SGHRS and CDR2 YFSETQ. This CDR3 has 15 amino acids. Between the trimmed V and J ends, which lost 0 bases and 1 base, there was a span of 10 bases. CDR3 sequence (DNA): TGCGCCAGCAGCTTGGCCGTTTGGGGGAACACTGAAGCTTTCTTT. It encodes CASSLAVWGNTEAFF. Based on the CDR3 plus reference TRBV5-1 and TRBJ1-1, the full variable domain is KAGVTQTPRYLIKTRGQQVTLSCSPISGHRSVSWYQQTPGQGLQFLFEYFSETQRNKGNFPGRFSGRQFSNSRSEMNVSTLELGDSALYLCASSLAVWGNTEAFFGQGTRLTVV.

The V call is TRBV12-5, the J call TRBJ2-7; D is ambiguous. The ends were cut back, 5 bases at V and 3 bases at J, with 20 bases in the middle. CDR1 is LGHNT and CDR2 is FRNRAP in the germline V gene. The CDR3 contains 16 residues. The CDR3, as DNA: TGTGCTAGTGGTCAAACGTTGGAAAAGGCCAACTACGAGCAGTACTTC. It yields the protein CASGQTLEKANYEQYF. Full variable domain (missing parts from reference TRBV12-5 and TRBJ2-7): DARVTQTPRHKVTEMGQEVTMRCQPILGHNTVFWYRQTMMQGLELLAYFRNRAPLDDSGMPKDRFSAEMPDATLATLKIQPSEPRDSAVYFCASGQTLEKANYEQYFGPGTRLTVT.

V is TRBV25-1 and J is TRBJ1-1; 8 nucleotides align to TRBD1. The germline V gene has CDR1 MGHDK and CDR2 SYGVNS. The CDR3 consists of 14 residues. V shed 7 bases, J shed 4 bases, and the junction held 8 bases outside the gene matches. In nucleotides, the CDR3 is TGTGCCAGCATTCTGACAGGGGATGGCACTGAAGCTTTCTTT. This encodes CASILTGDGTEAFF.

As to this clone: The sample contains more than one DNA sequence encoding this CDR3. This chain connects TRBV9 to TRBJ2-2; perhaps TRBD2 as D (6 bases). The germline V gene has CDR1 SGDLS and CDR2 YYNGEE. V was pared by 4 bases and J by 3 bases, with 10 bases between. CDR3 length equals 14 residues. In DNA form, the CDR3 reads TGTGCCAGCAGCAGGGACTCTTACACCGGGGAGCTGTTTTTT. Translation: CASSRDSYTGELFF.

This rearrangement joins TRBV7-2 to TRBJ2-3; 7 nucleotides match TRBD1. J was trimmed by 4 bases and V by 1 base; bases with no gene match: 8. Germline lookup yields CDR1 SGHTA and CDR2 FQGNSA. The CDR3 is made up of 16 amino acids. The CDR3 spells CASSLVTGISSDTQYF. In DNA form, the CDR3 reads TGTGCCAGCAGCTTAGTGACAGGGATTAGCTCAGATACGCAGTATTTT.

This chain connects TRBV4-2 to TRBJ2-3, with a weak D call TRBD1 (6 bases). The CDR3 runs 16 residues. Trimming left V 0 bases short and J 1 base short, with 11 bases between. The germline gives CDR1 LGHNA, CDR2 YNFKEQ. The CDR3 reads CASSQDLAGGTDTQYF. The CDR3 nucleotides are TGTGCCAGCAGCCAAGATTTAGCAGGGGGCACAGATACGCAGTATTTT.

About this clone: This specimen includes other DNA sequences encoding the same CDR3. V gene TRBV29-1 combines with J gene TRBJ2-1, with 11 bases aligning to TRBD2. Unmatched junction bases numbered 1, after V lost 4 bases and J lost 2 bases. Per the germline V gene, CDR1 is SQVTM and CDR2 is ANQGSEA. This CDR3 has 14 amino acids. The CDR3 bases are TGCAGCGTTGCACTAGCGGGAGCCTACAATGAGCAGTTCTTC. Translated, it gives CSVALAGAYNEQFF.

This clone showed up just a few times. The sample has other DNA sequences that encode this CDR3 too. V gene TRBV7-9 combines with J gene TRBJ2-7; TRBD2 might be the D (5 bases). The CDR3 loop spans 13 amino acids. Trimming took 3 bases from V and 2 from J, leaving 8 bases between them. Looked up from germline, CDR1 is SEHNR and CDR2 is FQNEAQ (reference sequence). CDR3 in amino acids: CASSLAGTYEQYF. CDR3 sequence (DNA): TGTGCCAGCAGCTTGGCCGGGACCTACGAGCAGTACTTC. The whole variable domain, filled in from reference TRBV7-9 and TRBJ2-7, reads DTGVSQNPRHKITKRGQNVTFRCDPISEHNRLYWYRQTLGQGPEFLTYFQNEAQLEKSRLLSDRFSAERPKGSFSTLEIQRTEQGDSAMYLCASSLAGTYEQYFGPGTRLTVT.

Notes on this clone: The same CDR3 arises from other DNA sequences in this sample as well. This sequence joins TRBV7-9 and TRBJ1-1; D unresolved. The ends were cut back, 1 base at V and 5 bases at J, with 2 bases in the middle. This CDR3 has 11 amino acids. CDR1 and CDR2 (germline): SEHNR, FQNEAQ (reference sequence). CDR3 in amino acids: CASSLVTEAFF. For the CDR3, the DNA is TGTGCCAGCAGCTTAGTTACTGAAGCTTTCTTT.

The chain employs TRBV5-6 and TRBJ1-5; no definite D call. V gave up 2 bases and J gave up 1 base, with 7 bases separating them. The CDR3 totals 14 residues. Germline assignment: CDR1 SGHDT and CDR2 YYEEEE. The CDR3 DNA is TGTGCCAGCAGCTTCACGGGGAGCAATCAGCCCCAGCATTTT. The encoded protein is CASSFTGSNQPQHF.

The V gene is TRBV30, the J gene TRBJ1-1; possibly TRBD1 for D (5 bases). CDR3 length: 13 amino acids. From germline, CDR1 is GTSNPN and CDR2 SVGIG (reference sequence). Trimming removed 0 bases from V and 4 bases from J, with 9 bases in between. The CDR3 here is CAWSVSGITEAFF. CDR3 sequence (DNA): TGTGCCTGGAGTGTATCAGGGATCACTGAAGCTTTCTTT.

The chain carries TRBV27 and TRBJ1-1; a weak D match, TRBD1 (6 bases). The V gene lost 11 bases and the J gene lost 1 base, with 20 bases spanning the gap. The length of the CDR3 is 15 residues. Germline V CDR1 and CDR2: MNHEY, SMNVEV (reference sequence). CDR3 loop: CAGLKKGQTNTEAFF. The CDR3 nucleotides read TGTGCCGGCCTTAAGAAAGGACAGACGAACACTGAAGCTTTCTTT.

This chain connects TRBV7-9 to TRBJ2-1, with TRBD1 identical over 7 bases. Trimming removed 3 bases from V and 0 bases from J; junction bases left unmatched: 8. The CDR3 has 17 residues. Germline lookup yields CDR1 SEHNR and CDR2 FQNEAQ (reference sequence). CDR3 loop: CASSFEQGPSSYNEQFF. The CDR3, as DNA: TGTGCCAGCAGCTTCGAACAGGGGCCTAGCTCCTACAATGAGCAGTTCTTC.

The V and J genes are TRBV27 and TRBJ1-6, with 8 bases aligning to TRBD1. Germline CDR1 MNHEY, CDR2 SMNVEV (reference sequence). Germline trimming cut 6 bases from V and 8 bases from J; bases unmatched to any gene: 6. The CDR3 extends over 14 amino acids. CDR3 residues: CASRLQGVDSPLHF. The CDR3 coding sequence is TGTGCCAGCAGACTACAGGGGGTCGATTCACCCCTCCACTTT.

V and J are TRBV11-2 and TRBJ2-7, with TRBD1 matching over 7 bases. Germline CDR1 SGHAT, CDR2 FQNNGV. The CDR3 extends over 16 amino acids. J gave up 4 bases and V 0 bases, and 9 bases lay outside the gene matches. This chain's CDR3 is CASSLDPQGPAYEQYF. The CDR3 bases are TGTGCCAGCAGCTTAGATCCACAGGGGCCTGCGTACGAGCAGTACTTC.

The chain employs TRBV9 and TRBJ2-3, with TRBD2 matching over 8 bases. V trimming: 0 bases; J trimming: 2 bases; junction bases outside the gene matches: 8. Germline V lookup: CDR1 SGDLS, CDR2 YYNGEE. This CDR3 has 17 amino acids. CDR3 nucleotides: TGTGCCAGCAGCGTAGCGGATAGCGGGACTCCCACAGATACGCAGTATTTT. Its protein product is CASSVADSGTPTDTQYF.

This rearrangement joins TRBV6-6 to TRBJ2-5; 10 nucleotides match TRBD2. Germline V gene data show CDR1 as MNHNY and CDR2 as SVGAGI (reference sequence). The CDR3 covers 16 residues. Trimming at V came to 6 bases and at J to 3 bases, leaving 10 bases not matched to a gene. CDR3 nucleotide sequence: TGTGCCAGCAGCTATCTACTAGCGGGGAGGGAAGAGACCCAGTACTTC. It specifies CASSYLLAGREETQYF.

This chain connects TRBV7-9 to TRBJ1-1; the D gene is possibly TRBD1 (6 bases). V dropped 5 bases and J dropped 7 bases, with 17 bases sitting between them. The germline CDR1 and CDR2 sequences are SEHNR and FQNEAQ (reference sequence). The CDR3 spans 14 residues. DNA of the CDR3: TGTGCCAGCAGCCCTCCTACAGGGAAATTTGAAGCTTTCTTT. It yields the protein CASSPPTGKFEAFF.

The CDR3 DNA is TGTGCCAGCAGCCCCTCGACCAGTTTGGGCGAGCAGTACTTC. Its protein is CASSPSTSLGEQYF. The chain links TRBV28 to TRBJ2-7; D not resolved. The germline gives CDR1 MDHEN, CDR2 SYDVKM. The CDR3 totals 14 residues. Trimming pared 6 bases from V and 6 bases from J, leaving 18 bases between.

Of note for this clone: Just one base apart from a much larger clone, this may be a read error. V and J are TRBV5-5 and TRBJ1-1; D is unresolved. Germline lookup yields CDR1 SGHKS and CDR2 YYEKEE (reference sequence). The length of the CDR3 is 12 residues. V was shortened by 2 bases and J by 1 base, with 3 bases between the two germline ends. In DNA form, the CDR3 reads TGTGCCAGCAGCTTAGCGAACACTGAAGCTTTCTTT. The encoded protein is CASSLANTEAFF.

Here the CDR3 reads CASSLIDGSSYEQYF. CDR3 DNA: TGTGCCAGCAGTTTAATAGACGGGTCCTCCTACGAGCAGTACTTC. The chain joins TRBV27 to TRBJ2-7; D is undetermined. Deletions cut 2 bases from V and 0 bases from J, with 11 bases between. The CDR3 contains 15 residues. Looked up from germline, CDR1 is MNHEY and CDR2 is SMNVEV (reference sequence).